This T cell receptor beta chain is drawn from a study of CD4 T cell repertoires in COVID-19. The repertoire was sequenced with immunoSEQ multiplex PCR; TCRdb's copy has only in-frame clones and lacks some. The sample carries about 22,000 clones, around 90% recorded once. The memory T cells were sequenced right after ex vivo isolation, without culture. A remark on this clone: Its matching antigen is unknown.

Whole-study results and caveats: Some SARS-CoV-2 clonotypes, between about 6.5 and 25%, recurred in SARS-CoV and/or HKU1 cultures.

The V and J ends lost 2 bases and 1 base respectively, with 7 bases between them. CDR3 length equals 13 residues. Looked up from germline, CDR1 is SQVTM and CDR2 is ANQGSEA. The chain uses TRBV29-1 and TRBJ2-3; D unresolved. The material sequenced was central memory CD4+ T cells from blood, taken before the COVID-19 pandemic. This TCR was sampled from a human donor who had COVID-19. The CDR3 DNA sequence: TGCAGCGTTGAATCGCAGGGCACAGATACGCAGTATTTT. Its protein product is CSVESQGTDTQYF.